These 6 T cell receptor beta chains were all obtained from the same sample, sequenced in a study of human T cells and chemical hapten exposure. TCRdb reprocessed the RACE reads via MiXCR and lists one record per CDR3 protein. The sample records 65,000 to 95,000 distinct CDR3 sequences, about 9.2% being singletons. Time point given: healthy volunteer bleed at 6 weeks. Sequencing started from total RNA isolated from unfractionated whole blood. The specimen was whole blood. All receptors derive from a female donor in good health. Some clones in this sample may be carry-over from other donors' samples.

Ten or more counts support this clonotype. This chain uses TRBV6-5 with TRBJ2-7; D might be TRBD1 (5 bases). Trimming removed 7 bases at V and 6 bases at J, with 13 bases between. The CDR3 has 12 amino acids. Germline V gene lookup returns CDR1 MNHEY and CDR2 SVGAGI. The CDR3 DNA reads as TGTGCCAGCATGGGCAGGGCGTTCGAGCAGTACTTC. Encoded protein: CASMGRAFEQYF.

This chain connects TRBV5-1 to TRBJ2-7; 12 bases line up with TRBD1. Per germline, CDR1 SGHRS and CDR2 YFSETQ. With 0 bases clipped from V and 6 bases from J, the junction kept 7 bases outside the gene matches. This CDR3 has 16 amino acids. As DNA, the CDR3 is TGCGCCAGCAGCTTGGCCCCGGGACAGGGGGCCCTCGAGCAGTACTTC. It specifies CASSLAPGQGALEQYF.

The chain carries TRBV7-2 and TRBJ2-1; D is undetermined. V lost 6 bases and J lost 0, with 12 bases in between. Germline loops: CDR1 SGHTA, CDR2 FQGNSA. This CDR3 spans 15 amino acids. The CDR3 sequence: CASRVRRSSYNEQFF. CDR3 DNA: TGTGCCAGCAGAGTTCGTCGAAGCTCCTACAATGAGCAGTTCTTC.

The J gene is TRBJ2-5, the V gene TRBV12-3 or TRBV12-4; D is tentatively TRBD1 or TRBD2 (5 bases each). The CDR3 covers 15 residues. The germline V and J ends were trimmed by 6 bases and 5 bases, with 19 bases remaining between them. The CDR3 region is CASSPGTGRTETQYF. The CDR3 nucleotides are TGTGCCAGCAGCCCGGGGACCGGGCGCACCGAGACCCAGTACTTC.

The V gene is TRBV4-3, the J gene TRBJ1-3, with D hard to call. The CDR3 is 15 residues long. V was shortened by 5 bases and J by 1 base, with 12 bases between the two germline ends. Germline assignment: CDR1 LGHNA and CDR2 YSLEER. The CDR3 region is CASSKGEGSGNTIYF. CDR3 DNA sequence: TGCGCCAGCAGCAAGGGAGAAGGGTCTGGAAACACCATATATTTT.

This clonotype was seen ten or more times. V is TRBV7-2 and J is TRBJ1-5; D perhaps matches TRBD1 (6 bases). CDR3 size: 15 residues. From germline, CDR1 is SGHTA and CDR2 FQGNSA. V was pared by 5 bases and J by 4 bases, with 15 bases between. CDR3 nucleotide sequence: TGTGCCAGCAGCCGAATAACAGGGAATAATCAGCCCCAGCATTTT. As protein: CASSRITGNNQPQHF.